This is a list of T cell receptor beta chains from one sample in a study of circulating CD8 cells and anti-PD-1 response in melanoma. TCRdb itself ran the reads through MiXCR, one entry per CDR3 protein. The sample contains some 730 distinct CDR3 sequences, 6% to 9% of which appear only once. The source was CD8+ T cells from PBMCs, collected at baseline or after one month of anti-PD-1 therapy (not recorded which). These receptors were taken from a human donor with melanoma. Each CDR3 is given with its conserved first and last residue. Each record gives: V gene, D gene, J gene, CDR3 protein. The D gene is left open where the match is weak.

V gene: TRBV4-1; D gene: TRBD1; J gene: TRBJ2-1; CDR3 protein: CASSHGTGVDEQFF
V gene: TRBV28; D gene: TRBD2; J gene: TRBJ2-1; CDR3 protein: CASRSSGRWVNEQFF
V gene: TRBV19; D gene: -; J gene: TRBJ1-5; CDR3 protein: CASSMSRDSNQPQHF
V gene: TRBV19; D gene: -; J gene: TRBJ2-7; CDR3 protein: CATARVIGQGEESTYEQYF
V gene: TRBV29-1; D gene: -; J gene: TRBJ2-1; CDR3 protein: CSVEGVVPGHLVSDIPYNEQFF
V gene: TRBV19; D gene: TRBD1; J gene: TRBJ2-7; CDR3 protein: CASSPGTGYYEQYF
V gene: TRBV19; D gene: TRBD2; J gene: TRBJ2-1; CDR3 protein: CASSIDRERREGLNEQFF
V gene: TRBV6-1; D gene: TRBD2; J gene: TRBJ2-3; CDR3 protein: CASQREGPTDTQYF
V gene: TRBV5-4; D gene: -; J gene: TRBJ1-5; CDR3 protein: CASSLDGAPTLFNQPQHF
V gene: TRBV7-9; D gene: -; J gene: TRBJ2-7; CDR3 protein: CASSLAFSEQYF
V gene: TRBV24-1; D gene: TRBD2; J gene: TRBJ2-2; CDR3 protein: CATSDPGLAGDHTGELFF
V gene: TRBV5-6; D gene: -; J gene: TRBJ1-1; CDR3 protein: CASSLRGTEAFF
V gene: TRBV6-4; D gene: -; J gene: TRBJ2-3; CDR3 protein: CASSRADSDTQYF